This T cell receptor beta chain was profiled in a study of T cell repertoires in aging, cancer and after chemotherapy. There are 15 residues in the CDR3. The V and J ends lost 2 bases and 4 bases, in that order; junction bases with no gene match: 6. The germline V gene has CDR1 MRHNA and CDR2 SNTAGT. Multiplex touch-down PCR with TRB-A/B primers amplified rearranged V-D-J TRB sequences. TCRdb used MiXCR to reprocess the multiplex PCR reads, holding one entry per CDR3 protein. The data hold about 2,000 distinct CDR3 sequences, with about 25% observed a single time. Peripheral blood genomic DNA, not sorted cells or RNA, was the template. By sample fraction, this clonotype is medium-sized.

The chain has TRBV6-4 and TRBJ2-3, with TRBD1 matching 7 bases. The sequence derives from a human donor with a solid tumor. The sequenced sample was blood. This chain's CDR3 is CASSDRKGASDTQYF. The CDR3 DNA sequence: TGTGCCAGCAGTGACAGAAAGGGGGCATCAGATACGCAGTATTTT.